The 21 T cell receptor beta chains below come from one sample, sequenced in a study of blood T cells in healthy people across ages. For the second PCR, which ran for about 6 to 11 cycles, a sample-barcoded 5' primer and a J-beta primer mix were used. TCRdb re-derived calls from the 5' RACE reads in MiXCR, one entry per CDR3 protein. This sample has hundreds of thousands of distinct CDR3 sequences, with about 56% found just once. Sequenced: blood. Receptor source: a man aged 35 to 55 in good health.

The CDR3 is CASSLSTSNTEAFF. CDR3 sequence (DNA): TGCGCCAGCAGCTTATCCACGTCGAACACTGAAGCTTTCTTT. V gene TRBV5-1 combines with J gene TRBJ1-1; D is uncertain. Germline-derived CDR1 and CDR2 are SGHRS and YFSETQ. V was cut by 2 bases and J by 1 base, with 9 bases left in between. CDR3 length: 14 residues. Drawing the rest from reference TRBV5-1 and TRBJ1-1, the complete variable domain is KAGVTQTPRYLIKTRGQQVTLSCSPISGHRSVSWYQQTPGQGLQFLFEYFSETQRNKGNFPGRFSGRQFSNSRSEMNVSTLELGDSALYLCASSLSTSNTEAFFGQGTRLTVV.

The rearrangement joins TRBV7-2 to TRBJ2-3, with 7 nucleotides matching TRBD2. The germline gives CDR1 SGHTA, CDR2 FQGNSA. With 1 base clipped from V and 8 bases from J, the junction kept 6 bases outside the gene matches. The CDR3 covers 14 residues. CDR3 in DNA: TGTGCCAGCAGCTTAGGTTATGGGGGGGGTACGCAGTATTTT. Its translation: CASSLGYGGGTQYF.

The chain couples TRBV9 to TRBJ2-1; 7 nucleotides align to TRBD2. The germline V gene encodes CDR1 SGDLS and CDR2 YYNGEE. J lost 0 bases, V lost 4 bases, and 4 bases had no gene match. This CDR3 is 15 amino acids long. CDR3 loop: CASSTSGTSYNEQFF. Written as DNA, the CDR3 is TGTGCCAGCAGCACGAGCGGGACCTCCTACAATGAGCAGTTCTTC.

There are many counts of this clonotype. The chain carries TRBV4-2 and TRBJ2-1, with D unclear. Trimming removed 0 bases at V and 6 bases at J, with 6 bases between. Germline CDR1 is LGHNA and CDR2 is YNFKEQ. The CDR3 extends over 13 amino acids. CDR3 amino acids: CASSQDLFNEQFF. The CDR3, as DNA: TGTGCCAGCAGCCAAGACCTTTTCAATGAGCAGTTCTTC.

The chain joins TRBV2 to TRBJ2-3, with 12 nucleotides matching TRBD2. CDR3 length: 16 amino acids. From germline, CDR1 is SNHLY and CDR2 FYNNEI. The junction had 8 bases not matched to a gene; V was cut back by 6 bases and J by 4 bases. In DNA, the CDR3 is TGTGCCAGCAGGGGAGAGACTAGCGGGAGTGCAGATACGCAGTATTTT. It specifies CASRGETSGSADTQYF.

Of note for this clonotype: A clone one base away is much larger, so this may be a read error. The chain carries TRBV7-9 and TRBJ1-5; no definite D call. Germline V lookup: CDR1 SEHNR, CDR2 FQNEAQ (reference sequence). The CDR3 has 13 amino acids. The V end was cut by 2 bases, the J end by 5 bases, with 7 bases between. CDR3 coding DNA: TGTGCCAGCAGCTTACACGGCGATCAGCCCCAGCATTTT. Its translation: CASSLHGDQPQHF.

The chain couples TRBV20-1 to TRBJ2-5; TRBD1 aligns across 9 bases. Per germline, CDR1 DFQATT and CDR2 SNEGSKA (reference sequence). The CDR3 covers 15 residues. The V segment lost 6 bases and the J segment 6 bases; nucleotides outside the gene matches: 14. CDR3 DNA: TGCAGTGCGTACCTTCGGCGGGACAGGGCTCAGACCCAGTACTTC. It is translated as CSAYLRRDRAQTQYF.

CDR3 sequence reads: CASSESGGGEKLFF. The CDR3 nucleotides are TGTGCCAGCAGTGAAAGCGGGGGCGGTGAAAAACTGTTTTTT. V and J are TRBV6-1 and TRBJ1-4; D is possibly TRBD1 (6 bases). The CDR3 is made up of 14 amino acids. V was pared by 2 bases and J by 7 bases, with 11 bases between. Germline V gene sequence: CDR1 MNHNS, CDR2 SASEGT.

The rearrangement uses TRBV5-1 and TRBJ2-7, with 7 nucleotides matching TRBD2. The CDR3 covers 17 residues. V gave up 4 bases and J gave up 3 bases; unmatched junction bases: 16. The germline CDR1 and CDR2 sequences are SGHRS and YFSETQ. CDR3 residues: CASSQAIFAGVRYEQYF. The CDR3 bases are TGCGCCAGCAGCCAGGCTATCTTTGCGGGAGTTCGCTACGAGCAGTACTTC.

V gene TRBV2 combines with J gene TRBJ2-5; unclear D gene. CDR3 length: 15 residues. Germline lookup yields CDR1 SNHLY and CDR2 FYNNEI. Trimming stripped 6 bases from V and 0 bases from J, with 14 bases between. CDR3 sequence: CASRAGDNDQETQYF. The DNA for the CDR3 is TGTGCCAGCAGGGCCGGAGACAACGACCAAGAGACCCAGTACTTC.

The V and J genes are TRBV3-1 and TRBJ1-1, with unresolved D. Germline CDR1 LGHDT, CDR2 YNNKEL (reference sequence). V was pared by 7 bases and J by 5 bases, with 11 bases between. CDR3 length: 12 residues. CDR3 residues: CASKNTGTEAFF. The CDR3, as DNA: TGTGCCAGCAAGAATACCGGGACTGAAGCTTTCTTT.

The V and J genes are TRBV7-2 and TRBJ2-7; D not resolved. Germline values: CDR1 SGHTA, CDR2 FQGNSA. The CDR3 loop spans 14 amino acids. The V and J ends lost 1 base and 3 bases respectively, with 10 bases between them. CDR3 residues: CASSLDYANYEQYF. The CDR3 DNA follows: TGTGCCAGCAGCTTAGACTACGCCAACTACGAGCAGTACTTC.

This chain links TRBV6-1 with TRBJ2-2; D perhaps matches TRBD1 (6 bases). The V gene's germline CDR1 is MNHNS and CDR2 SASEGT. There are 16 residues in the CDR3. Between the trimmed V and J ends, which lost 6 bases and 5 bases, there was a span of 19 bases. The CDR3 coding sequence is TGTGCCAGCAGGGGCGGACAGCTCCTAATAACCGGGGAGCTGTTTTTT. Its translation is CASRGGQLLITGELFF.

This clonotype was seen only once. The CDR3 sequence: CASSYSERYEQYF. Written as DNA, the CDR3 is TGTGCCAGCAGTTACTCGGAGAGGTACGAGCAGTACTTC. The rearrangement uses TRBV6-2 or TRBV6-3 and TRBJ2-7; D ambiguous. The CDR3 length is 13 residues. V shed 0 bases and J shed 4 bases, with 7 bases lying between them. Germline V gene data show CDR1 as MNHEY and CDR2 as SVGEGT.

The rearrangement uses TRBV5-4 and TRBJ2-2; TRBD1 matches 9 bases. The CDR3 spans 16 residues. CDR1 is SGHNT and CDR2 is YYREEE in the germline V gene (reference sequence). J gave up 5 bases and V 4 bases, and 9 bases lay outside the gene matches. The CDR3, as DNA: TGTGCCAGCAGCCCCCCGGGACAGGGTCAAACCGGGGAGCTGTTTTTT. Protein sequence: CASSPPGQGQTGELFF.

This clonotype was picked up one time. CDR3 sequence reads: CASSKLAGGPPDTQYF. The CDR3 DNA is TGTGCCAGCAGTAAACTAGCGGGGGGGCCCCCGGATACGCAGTATTTT. The chain carries TRBV2 and TRBJ2-3; 13 nucleotides match TRBD2. This CDR3 is 16 amino acids long. V was clipped by 5 bases and J by 6 bases; unmatched bases: 8. CDR1 and CDR2 from the germline V gene are SNHLY and FYNNEI.

The chain recombines TRBV28 with TRBJ2-4; no clear D gene. The DNA end is more similar to TRBJ2-7, so the J call may be wrong. Germline lookup yields CDR1 MDHEN and CDR2 SYDVKM. The CDR3 spans 12 residues. This chain's CDR3 is CASSSALYEQYF. DNA of the CDR3: TGTGCCAGCAGCTCCGCCCTATACGAGCAGTACTTC.

In DNA, the CDR3 is TGTGCCAGCAGCGGCCCCCGGGACAGGGTGCGAAGCACAGATACGCAGTATTTT. Encoded protein: CASSGPRDRVRSTDTQYF. The rearrangement links TRBV9 to TRBJ2-3, with 9 bases fitting TRBD1. Germline CDR1 and CDR2: SGDLS and YYNGEE. CDR3 length: 18 residues. The J segment lost 0 bases and the V segment lost 3 bases, leaving 11 bases of the junction unmatched.

This clonotype turned up a few times. This chain links TRBV20-1 with TRBJ2-4, with TRBD1 matching 8 bases. This CDR3 region has 13 residues. V was pared by 6 bases and J by 6 bases, with 7 bases of the junction left unmatched. From germline, CDR1 is DFQATT and CDR2 SNEGSKA (reference sequence). CDR3 sequence: CSAPDRVTNIQYF. The CDR3 bases are TGCAGTGCGCCGGACAGGGTTACAAACATTCAGTACTTC.

This clonotype was seen a few times. The V and J genes are TRBV15 and TRBJ2-5, with 9 bases that match TRBD1. Germline assignment: CDR1 LNHNV and CDR2 YYDKDF (reference sequence). J gave up 11 bases and V 8 bases, and 12 bases lay outside the gene matches. This CDR3 contains 13 residues. The CDR3 region is CATGHRDREEQYF. As DNA, the CDR3 is TGTGCCACCGGACACCGGGACAGGGAAGAGCAGTACTTC.

V and J are TRBV4-2 and TRBJ2-5; 8 bases agree with TRBD2. The J call could be wrong; TRBJ2-1 is a better fit for the DNA end. The germline V gene encodes CDR1 LGHNA and CDR2 YNFKEQ. CDR3 length: 17 residues. CDR3 in amino acids: CASSQDMGLEYQETQFF. CDR3 DNA: TGTGCCAGCAGCCAAGATATGGGACTAGAGTACCAAGAGACCCAGTTCTTC.